The entry that follows covers one T cell receptor beta chain sequence. Its antigen is unknown. The data stem from a study of cytomegalovirus exposure and HLA in healthy donors. Study overall: Earlier work reported 100 million or so unique TCR beta sequences from 150 million to 200 million T cells.

Germline assignment: CDR1 MDHEN and CDR2 SYDVKM. The CDR3 is made up of 14 amino acids. V lost 5 bases to trimming and J lost 1 base, with 8 bases between them. General study points: Because they were indistinguishable, some V segments, including TRBV6-2 and TRBV6-3, were excluded. A later look showed TCR association rates differing by HLA locus, highest for DRB1 and lowest for HLA-C. Cytomegalovirus association was assigned to approximately 160 TCR beta chains.

PCR primers comprised 60 Vbeta and 13 Jbeta primers. TCRdb's table, derived via immunoSEQ multiplex PCR, lists solely in-frame clones and lacks some. The repertoire table contains 150,000 to 200,000 clones. The V and J genes are TRBV28 and TRBJ2-2, with D unresolved. The receptor was derived from a man aged 25 to 40 in good health and CMV-seronegative. The sequenced sample was PBMCs. Here the CDR3 DNA reads TGTGCCAGCAGTCTCCTAATGAACACCGGGGAGCTGTTTTTT. Amino acids: CASSLLMNTGELFF.